The clone carrying this T cell receptor beta chain was seen once. Its antigen remains unidentified. The PCR was carried out with 60 Vbeta primers and 13 Jbeta primers. Using immunoSEQ multiplex PCR, the repertoire was profiled, and TCRdb retains in-frame clones only, with some absent. This sample has 150,000 or so clones; 70% occur once, and the top ten carry approximately 5%. The data were obtained in a study of cytomegalovirus exposure and HLA in healthy donors. Overall study: Falling in the Caucasian-associated ancestry cluster were roughly 80% of under 500 genotyped donors.

Germline V gene sequence: CDR1 SGHVS, CDR2 FNYEAQ. This CDR3 comprises 13 residues. V was clipped by 3 bases and J by 3 bases, with 8 bases between them. General study results and limits: A classifier reportedly called cytomegalovirus status with high sensitivity and specificity.

Source material: PBMCs. The chain joins TRBV7-6 to TRBJ1-1; D gene ambiguous. The receptor was derived from a man aged 18 to 30 in good health and CMV-seropositive. CDR3 region: CASSFGEDTEAFF. As DNA, the CDR3 is TGTGCCAGCAGCTTTGGGGAGGACACTGAAGCTTTCTTT.